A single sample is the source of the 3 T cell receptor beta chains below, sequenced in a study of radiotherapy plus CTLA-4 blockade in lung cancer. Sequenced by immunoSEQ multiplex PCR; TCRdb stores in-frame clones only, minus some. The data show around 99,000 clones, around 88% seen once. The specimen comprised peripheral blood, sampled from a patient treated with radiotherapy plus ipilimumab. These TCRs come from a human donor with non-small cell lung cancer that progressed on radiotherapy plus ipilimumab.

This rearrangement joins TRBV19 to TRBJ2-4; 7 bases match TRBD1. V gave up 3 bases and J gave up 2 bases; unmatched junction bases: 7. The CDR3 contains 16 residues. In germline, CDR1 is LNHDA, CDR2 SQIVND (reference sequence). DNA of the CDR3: TGTGCCAGTAGTATTCCGGGACAGTTAACCAAAAACATTCAGTACTTC. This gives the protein CASSIPGQLTKNIQYF.

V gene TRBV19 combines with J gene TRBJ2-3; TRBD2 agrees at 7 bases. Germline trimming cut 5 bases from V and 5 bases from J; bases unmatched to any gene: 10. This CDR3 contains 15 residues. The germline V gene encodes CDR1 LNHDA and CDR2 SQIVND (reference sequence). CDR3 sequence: CASSSWRESIDTQYF. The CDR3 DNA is TGTGCCAGTAGTTCTTGGCGGGAGTCCATAGATACGCAGTATTTT.

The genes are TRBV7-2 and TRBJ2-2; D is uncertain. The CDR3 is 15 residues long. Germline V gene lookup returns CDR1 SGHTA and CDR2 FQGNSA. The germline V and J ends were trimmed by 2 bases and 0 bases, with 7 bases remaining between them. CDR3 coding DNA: TGTGCCAGCAGCTTACTAGGGACGAACACCGGGGAGCTGTTTTTT. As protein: CASSLLGTNTGELFF.